This T cell receptor beta chain is from a study of shared clonotypes between healthy human individuals. Study findings and constraints: Rarefaction analysis demonstrated incomplete sorted-subset sequencing notwithstanding large depth.

As concerns this clone: Its matching antigen is unknown. The sample has other DNA sequences that encode this CDR3 too.

From CD4+ cells came CD45RA+ naive and CD45RA-negative memory subsets. The germline CDR1 and CDR2 sequences are KGHSH and LQKENI. V shed 2 bases and J 2 bases; nucleotides not matched to a gene: 4. CDR3 size: 16 residues. This was a deep-level run. Genomic DNA from each subset was divided evenly over several immunoSEQ plates. This table comes from immunoSEQ multiplex PCR, and its TCRdb copy is limited to in-frame clones, with some not included. The table includes some 1.4 million clones, roughly 96% detected once. This clonotype was obtained from a man aged 30-40 years in good health. Sequencing input: naive CD4+ T cells sorted from blood. Subset denoted: CD45RA+ positively selected. The chain couples TRBV18 to TRBJ1-3; TRBD1 matches 9 bases. CDR3 DNA: TGTGCCAGCTCACCAGGGGGACAGGGAGCTGGAAACACCATATATTTT. This gives the protein CASSPGGQGAGNTIYF.